A selection of T cell receptor beta chains follows, all from one sample in a study of cytomegalovirus exposure and HLA in healthy donors. Sequenced by immunoSEQ multiplex PCR; TCRdb stores in-frame clones only, minus some. The sample consists of approximately 190,000 clones, 70% to 90% of them appearing once. The specimen was PBMCs. These receptors were obtained from a woman between 18 and 29 years old in good health and CMV-seropositive. CDR3s include the opening cysteine and the closing phenylalanine or tryptophan. Fields, in order: V gene, D gene, clone size, J gene, CDR3 DNA, CDR3 protein. A D gene is named only where the DNA matches it firmly. The size entry is marked missing in some rows and otherwise reads once, few, many or a size class.

>TRBV9|TRBD1|-|TRBJ2-2
TGTGCCAGCACTGGGACAGACCGGACCGGGGAGCTGTTTTTT
CASTGTDRTGELFF
>TRBV27|-|-|TRBJ1-3
TGTGCCAGCATCGACAGGCCTTCTGGAAACACCATGTATTTT
CASIDRPSGNTMYF
>TRBV7-2|-|-|TRBJ1-2
TGTGCCAGCAGCTTATCGGGGGGGGTTAGGTATGGCTACACCTTC
CASSLSGGVRYGYTF
>TRBV7-7|-|-|TRBJ2-7
TGTGCCAGCAGCTTAACCTTGGCAGGGTATGACGAGCAGTACTTC
CASSLTLAGYDEQYF
>TRBV30|-|-|TRBJ1-1
TGTGCCTGTATACAGGGAACTTCGGCTGTTGGAGCTTTCTTT
CACIQGTSAVGAFF
>TRBV5-1|TRBD1|-|TRBJ1-2
TGCGCCAGCAGCTTGTCCCCCTCGGGACAGGATGGCGGCTACACCTTC
CASSLSPSGQDGGYTF
>TRBV19|-|once|TRBJ1-2
TGTGCCAGTAAATATCCCCCGGGGATTATTCTCCCACCCACAGTCGACTATGGCTACACCTTC
CASKYPPGIILPPTVDYGYTF
>TRBV27|TRBD1|-|TRBJ1-6
TGTGCCAGCAAAAAAGGGGGCAGTACCTATAATTCACCCCTCCACTTT
CASKKGGSTYNSPLHF
>TRBV27|TRBD1|few|TRBJ2-5
TGTGCCAGCATGCAACGGGGACAGGTTGGCGGGGACCAGTACTTC
CASMQRGQVGGDQYF
>TRBV2|TRBD1|-|TRBJ1-1
TGTGCCAGCAGTGGGGGACAGGGTGGCCACACTGAAGCTTTCTTT
CASSGGQGGHTEAFF
>TRBV4-3|-|-|TRBJ2-4
TGCGCCAGCAGCCCGAACCCCTCAGCACCCGGGGAGAAGCAGTACTTC
CASSPNPSAPGEKQYF
>TRBV4-2|-|-|TRBJ2-3
TGTGCCAGCAGCCAAGATAGACGGGGGAAGACAGATACGCAGTATTTT
CASSQDRRGKTDTQYF
>TRBV7-2|-|-|TRBJ1-1
TGTGCCAGCAGCCCGACATCTTCCAACACTGAAGCTTTCTTT
CASSPTSSNTEAFF
>TRBV7-9|TRBD1|-|TRBJ2-5
TGTGCCAGCAGCTTAAGGGGCAGGGGGCTTGGAGAGACCCAGTACTTC
CASSLRGRGLGETQYF
>TRBV19|-|-|TRBJ1-5
TGTGCCAGTAATTGGGGCGGATCCAATCAGCCCCAGCATTTT
CASNWGGSNQPQHF
>TRBV27|-|-|TRBJ1-1
TGTGCCAGCAGTTTTATTGGGATGGAGGGCACTGAAGCTTTCTTT
CASSFIGMEGTEAFF
>TRBV5-4|TRBD2|once|TRBJ2-1
TGTGCCAGCAGCTCCAGGACTAGCGGGGGGGGTTACAATGAGCAGTTCTTC
CASSSRTSGGGYNEQFF
>TRBV11-1|-|few|TRBJ2-5
TGTGCCAGCAGCTTCGGGGGAACCCAGTACTTC
CASSFGGTQYF
>TRBV5-1|-|-|TRBJ2-3
TGCGCCAGCAGCCGCGAGGGGGCAGATACGCAGTATTTT
CASSREGADTQYF
>TRBV7-9|-|-|TRBJ2-3
TGTGCCAGCAGCTCCTCCTTCCGGGGGATCGGAACAGATACGCAGTATTTT
CASSSSFRGIGTDTQYF
>TRBV5-6|TRBD2|-|TRBJ2-1
TGTGCCAGCAGCCGTCCCGGGGGGGGTAAATACAATGAGCAGTTCTTC
CASSRPGGGKYNEQFF
>TRBV14|-|-|TRBJ2-2
TGTGCCAGCAGCGGAGTTAACACCGGGGAGCTGTTTTTT
CASSGVNTGELFF
>TRBV19|-|-|TRBJ2-2
TGTGCCAGTAGCCCCCTTGTGTCCGGGGAGCTGTTTTTT
CASSPLVSGELFF
>TRBV5-4|TRBD1|once|TRBJ2-7
TGTGCCAGCAGCTTGGTCGGGGACAGACACTACGAGCAGTACTTC
CASSLVGDRHYEQYF
>TRBV27|-|-|TRBJ1-5
TGTGCCAGCAGTTGGAGCAGTGGTAATCAGCCCCAGCATTTT
CASSWSSGNQPQHF
>TRBV7-9|-|-|TRBJ1-2
TGTGCCAGCAGCCCCCCCGCAGGGGATGGCTACACCTTC
CASSPPAGDGYTF
>TRBV4-2|-|-|TRBJ1-2
TGTGCCAGCAGCCAAGACCCCCTCGGTAGGGAGGGTGGCTACACCTTC
CASSQDPLGREGGYTF
>TRBV4-1|-|-|TRBJ1-1
TGCGCCAGCAGCCAAGACCCGACAGGTCTGAACACTGAAGCTTTCTTT
CASSQDPTGLNTEAFF
>TRBV28|-|-|TRBJ1-4
TGTGCCAGCAGTTTATCCCGGACGGGGAATGAAAAACTGTTTTTT
CASSLSRTGNEKLFF
>TRBV7-2|TRBD2|-|TRBJ2-1
TGTGCCAGCAGCTTAGTGCGGCGGGGGGGCCACGAGCAGTTCTTC
CASSLVRRGGHEQFF
>TRBV13|TRBD1|-|TRBJ2-5
TGTGCCAGCAGCTCCGGGACAGAAGAGACCCAGTACTTC
CASSSGTEETQYF
>TRBV28|TRBD1|-|TRBJ1-2
TGTGCCAGCAAGACAGGGGTAGACGGCTACACCTTC
CASKTGVDGYTF
>TRBV7-3|TRBD2|-|TRBJ2-3
TGTGCCAGCAGCTTAGGGACTAGCTTGATAGATACGCAGTATTTT
CASSLGTSLIDTQYF
>TRBV19|TRBD2|-|TRBJ2-7
TGTGCCAGTAGTATGGGGAGCGGGGGTGTCTACGAGCAGTACTTC
CASSMGSGGVYEQYF
>TRBV5-1|-|-|TRBJ2-5
TGCGCCAGCAGCCCGTCACCAGGGGGAGGCCAAGAGACCCAGTACTTC
CASSPSPGGGQETQYF
>TRBV23-1|-|-|TRBJ2-7
TGCGCCAGCAGTCCCCATAGCTCCTACGAGCAGTACTTC
CASSPHSSYEQYF
>TRBV5-4|TRBD2|-|TRBJ2-2
TGTGCCAGCAGCTTGTTCCGGGGGGGCGGCACCGGGGAGCTGTTTTTT
CASSLFRGGGTGELFF
>TRBV19|-|-|TRBJ1-1
TGTGCCAGTAGTATAGATCTTCAGGGTTCCACTGAAGCTTTCTTT
CASSIDLQGSTEAFF
>TRBV5-1|-|few|TRBJ1-1
TGCGCCAGCAGCTTGAGAACGGGACACAGTAGTGAAGCTTTCTTT
CASSLRTGHSSEAFF
>TRBV9|-|-|TRBJ1-6
TGTGCCAGCAGCCCAACGGACAGAGTTAATTCACCCCTCCACTTT
CASSPTDRVNSPLHF
>TRBV5-6|-|-|TRBJ1-2
TGTGCCAGCAGCTTGGTCAGGGTGGGTGGCTACACCTTC
CASSLVRVGGYTF
>TRBV19|-|-|TRBJ2-3
TGTGCCAGTAGTTCCCAGGATACGCAGTATTTT
CASSSQDTQYF
>TRBV7-6|-|-|TRBJ2-7
TGTGCCAGCAGCCCCCGGAGGCAGGGACAATACGAGCAGTACTTC
CASSPRRQGQYEQYF